This T cell receptor beta chain is drawn from a study of T cell changes during pregnancy in multiple sclerosis. Sequencing was performed with immunoSEQ multiplex PCR; in TCRdb, only in-frame clones are kept and a portion is missing. The sample lists 25,000 to 35,000 clones; 89% were seen once. CDR1 is GTSNPN, CDR2 SVGIG, per germline (reference sequence). With 4 bases clipped from V and 5 bases from J, the junction kept 10 bases outside the gene matches. This CDR3 contains 15 residues. This receptor was identified in a female donor with multiple sclerosis, enrolled in a pregnancy study. The specimen was CD4+ T cells from peripheral blood mononuclear cells, collected in the second trimester of pregnancy. The chain carries TRBV30 and TRBJ2-3; 9 positions agree with TRBD2. CDR3 region: CAWNLRGGDLDTQYF. CDR3 coding DNA: TGTGCCTGGAACCTGCGGGGGGGCGATTTAGATACGCAGTATTTT.